This T cell receptor (beta chain) originates from a study of blood T cell repertoires in COVID-19. About the study: The United States, Italy and Spain provided the acute and convalescent COVID-19 samples. The cDNA or gDNA used as material had been derived from T cells, B-cell-depleted T cells, or PBMCs.

The CDR3 length is 14 residues. The ends lost 0 bases at V and 4 bases at J; junction bases unmatched: 2. Germline V gene data show CDR1 as LGHDT and CDR2 as YNNKEL (reference sequence). In the source study's methods: Reference gene primer amplification yielded estimated nucleated cell counts. Profiling relied on immunoSEQ multiplex PCR, and the TCRdb table lists in-frame clones only, not all of them. The V and J calls and clone size come from that table; D and trimming were worked out from the DNA. This table holds 240,000 or so clones, around 83% found once. Concerning this clone itself: Other DNA sequences in the sample encode the same CDR3.

The sequence was collected from an older woman with active or convalescent COVID-19. The sample taken for sequencing was peripheral blood. V gene TRBV3-1 (or the pseudogene TRBV3-2) combines with J gene TRBJ1-1, with 7 bases identical to TRBD1. The CDR3 spells CASSQDAGGTEAFF. The CDR3 DNA is TGTGCCAGCAGCCAAGACGCAGGGGGCACTGAAGCTTTCTTT.